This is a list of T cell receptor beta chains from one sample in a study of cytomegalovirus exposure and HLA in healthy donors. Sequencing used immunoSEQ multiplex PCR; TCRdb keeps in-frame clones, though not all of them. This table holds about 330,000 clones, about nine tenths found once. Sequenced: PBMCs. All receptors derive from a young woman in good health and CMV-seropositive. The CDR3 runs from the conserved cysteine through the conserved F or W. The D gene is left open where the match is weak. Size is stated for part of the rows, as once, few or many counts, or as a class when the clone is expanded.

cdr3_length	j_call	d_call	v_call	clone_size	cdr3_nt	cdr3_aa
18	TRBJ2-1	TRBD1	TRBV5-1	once	TGCGCCAGCAGCTTATCTACAGGGGGGCGGAGCTCCTACAATGAGCAGTTCTTC	CASSLSTGGRSSYNEQFF
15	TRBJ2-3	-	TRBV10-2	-	TGCGCCAGCAGTGAGTCTCCCCAGGGTGCAGATACGCAGTATTTT	CASSESPQGADTQYF
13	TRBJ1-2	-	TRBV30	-	TGTGCCTGGAGTGTACGAGCGGATTATGGCTACACCTTC	CAWSVRADYGYTF
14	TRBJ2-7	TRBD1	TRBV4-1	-	TGCGCCAGCAGCCCCCGGGACAGTCCCTACGAGCAGTACTTC	CASSPRDSPYEQYF
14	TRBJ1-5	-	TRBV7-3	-	TGTGCCAGCAGCTTAGACAGTGGCAATCAGCCCCAGCATTTT	CASSLDSGNQPQHF
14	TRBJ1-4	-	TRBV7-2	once	TGTGCCAGCAGCAAGACAGGTCCCCGCGAAAAACTGTTTTTT	CASSKTGPREKLFF
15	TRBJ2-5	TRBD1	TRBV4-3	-	TGCGCCAGCAGCCAAGAACTTGGGACAGTAGAGACCCAGTACTTC	CASSQELGTVETQYF
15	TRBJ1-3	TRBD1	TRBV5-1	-	TGCGCCAGCAGCCTGGACAGGGGAACCGGAAACACCATATATTTT	CASSLDRGTGNTIYF
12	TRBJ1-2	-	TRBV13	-	TGTGCCAGCAGCTTAGGGCGGATGGCTTGTACCTTC	CASSLGRMACTF
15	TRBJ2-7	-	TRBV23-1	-	TGCGCCAGCAGTCAATCTCGGTTGTCAAACTACGAGCAGTACTTC	CASSQSRLSNYEQYF
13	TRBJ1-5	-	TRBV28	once	TGTGCCAGCAGTTTATCGGGCTATCAGCCCCAGCATTTT	CASSLSGYQPQHF
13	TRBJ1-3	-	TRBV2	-	TGTGCCAGCATTGGGATCTCTGGAAACACCATATATTTT	CASIGISGNTIYF
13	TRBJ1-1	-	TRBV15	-	TGTGCCACCAGCAGAGAGGAGAACACTGAAGCTTTCTTT	CATSREENTEAFF
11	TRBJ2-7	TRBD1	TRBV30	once	TGTGCCTGGGGCAGGGGGCACGAGCAGTACTTC	CAWGRGHEQYF
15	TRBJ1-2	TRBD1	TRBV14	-	TGTGCCAGCAGCCAAAAGGGTGACAGGGGGTTTGGCTACACCTTC	CASSQKGDRGFGYTF
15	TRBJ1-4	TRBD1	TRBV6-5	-	TGTGCCAGCAGTTTAACAGGGGGCAGAGTGGAAAAACTGTTTTTT	CASSLTGGRVEKLFF
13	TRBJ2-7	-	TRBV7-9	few	TGTGCCAGCAGCTCCCCATCAGGGGCGGGGCAGTACTTC	CASSSPSGAGQYF
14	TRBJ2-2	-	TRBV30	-	TGTGCCTGGAGTGTACTTCCGGACACCGGGGAGCTGTTTTTT	CAWSVLPDTGELFF
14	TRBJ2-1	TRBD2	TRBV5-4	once	TGTGCCAGCAGCTTCGGGACTAGCGGAATTGAGCAGTTCTTC	CASSFGTSGIEQFF
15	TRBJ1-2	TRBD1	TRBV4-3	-	TGCGCCAGCAGCCATATGGACAGGGAGGGCTATGGCTACACCTTC	CASSHMDREGYGYTF
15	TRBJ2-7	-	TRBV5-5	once	TGTGCCAGCAGCTCCCGGGACGTTTACTCCTACGAGCAGTACTTC	CASSSRDVYSYEQYF
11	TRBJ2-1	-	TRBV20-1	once	TGCAGTGCTAGAGGGACGAATGAGCAGTTCTTC	CSARGTNEQFF
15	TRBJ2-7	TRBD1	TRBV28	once	TGTGCCAGCAGTACTCCGGACAGGGCAGCCTACGAGCAGTACTTC	CASSTPDRAAYEQYF
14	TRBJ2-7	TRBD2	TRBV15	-	TGTGCCACCAGCAGAGGGCTAGCGGCCTACGAGCAGTACTTC	CATSRGLAAYEQYF
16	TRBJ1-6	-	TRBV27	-	TGTGCCAGCAGTCTAATTTCGCGAGGAGTCAATTCACCCCTCCACTTT	CASSLISRGVNSPLHF
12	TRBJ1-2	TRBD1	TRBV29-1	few	TGCAGCGTAGGACAGGGCCCCTATGGCTACACCTTC	CSVGQGPYGYTF
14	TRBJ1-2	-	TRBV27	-	TGTGCCAGCAGTCCGACATCTTCGGGCTATGGCTACACCTTC	CASSPTSSGYGYTF
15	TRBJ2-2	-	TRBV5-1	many	TGCGCCAGCAGCTTGGGCGGACAGAGCACCGGGGAGCTGTTTTTT	CASSLGGQSTGELFF
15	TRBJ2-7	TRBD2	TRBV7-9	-	TGTGCCAGCAGCTCTTCCGGGACTAGCCTCTACGAGCAGTACTTC	CASSSSGTSLYEQYF
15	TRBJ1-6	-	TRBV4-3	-	TGCGCCAGCAGCCAAGTACTTGCCACTAATTCACCCCTCCACTTT	CASSQVLATNSPLHF
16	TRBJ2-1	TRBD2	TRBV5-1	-	TGCGCCAGCAGCTTGGAAGCTAGCGGGAGGTACAATGAGCAGTTCTTC	CASSLEASGRYNEQFF
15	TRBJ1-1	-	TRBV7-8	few	TGTGCCAGCAGCTTACTGGGCACCTTGAACACTGAAGCTTTCTTT	CASSLLGTLNTEAFF
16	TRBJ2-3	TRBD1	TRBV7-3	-	TGTGCCAGCAGCCCCGGACCGGGACAGAGAACAGATACGCAGTATTTT	CASSPGPGQRTDTQYF
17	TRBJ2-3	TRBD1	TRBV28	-	TGTGCCAGCAGTTTGGGACAGGGGCCTGGGCGCACAGATACGCAGTATTTT	CASSLGQGPGRTDTQYF
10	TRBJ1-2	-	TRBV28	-	TGTGCCAGCAGTACTGACAGCCCTTCCTTC	CASSTDSPSF
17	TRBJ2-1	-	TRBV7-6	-	TGTGCCAGCAGCTTAATAGCGGCGACCAGCTCCTACAATGAGCAGTTCTTC	CASSLIAATSSYNEQFF
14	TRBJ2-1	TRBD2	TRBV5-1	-	TGCGCCAGCAGCTTGGGCGGGAGGGGTAATGAGCAGTTCTTC	CASSLGGRGNEQFF
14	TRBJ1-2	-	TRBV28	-	TGTGCCAGCAGGTGGGGGAGCGTCGGCTATGGCTACACCTTC	CASRWGSVGYGYTF
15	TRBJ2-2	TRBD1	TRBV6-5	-	TGTGCCAGCAGTCAAGGACAGGGGACGTTCGGGGAGCTGTTTTTT	CASSQGQGTFGELFF
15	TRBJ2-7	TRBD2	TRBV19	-	TGTGCCAGTACTTTTGGGACTAGCGGGAGCTACGAGCAGTACTTC	CASTFGTSGSYEQYF
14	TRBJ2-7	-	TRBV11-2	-	TGTGCCAGCAGCTTTGCGGGGAGTGACTACGAGCAGTACTTC	CASSFAGSDYEQYF
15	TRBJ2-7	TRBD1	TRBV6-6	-	TGTGCCAGCAGTTACCCGGGACAGGAGAGCTACGAGCAGTACTTC	CASSYPGQESYEQYF
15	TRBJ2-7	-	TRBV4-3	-	TGCGCCAGCAGCCAATATAGTGGGGGTAGCGACGAGCAGTACTTC	CASSQYSGGSDEQYF
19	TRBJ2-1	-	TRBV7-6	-	TGTGCCAGCAGCTTCTCGCGGGGTGGTGAGCGGAACTACAACAATGAGCAGTTCTTC	CASSFSRGGERNYNNEQFF
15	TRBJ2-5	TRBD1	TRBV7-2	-	TGTGCCAGCAGCTTAAGGGGACAGGGGTGGGAGACCCAGTACTTC	CASSLRGQGWETQYF
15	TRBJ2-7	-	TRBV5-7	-	TGTGCCAGCAGCTTGTACTCGGGCAGCCTCTACGAGCAGTACTTC	CASSLYSGSLYEQYF
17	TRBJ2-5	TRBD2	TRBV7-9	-	TGTGCCAGCAGCACCAACGAAGCGGGATCGTACCAAGAGACCCAGTACTTC	CASSTNEAGSYQETQYF
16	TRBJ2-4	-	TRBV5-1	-	TGCGCCAGCAGCTCGGATATAGGGGTAGCCAAAAACATTCAGTACTTC	CASSSDIGVAKNIQYF
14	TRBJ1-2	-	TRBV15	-	TGTGCCACCAGCAGAGCTGGGACGGTATATGGCTACACCTTC	CATSRAGTVYGYTF
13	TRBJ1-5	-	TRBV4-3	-	TGCGCCAGCAGCCAAGTCGTGGCTCAGCCCCAGCATTTT	CASSQVVAQPQHF
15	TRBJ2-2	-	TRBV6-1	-	TGTGCCAGCAGTGGGTCCAGAGGGGTTAGCGGGGAGCTGTTTTTT	CASSGSRGVSGELFF
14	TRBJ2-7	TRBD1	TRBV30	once	TGTGCCTGGAGTACCCTGACAGGGGCCTACGAGCAGTACTTC	CAWSTLTGAYEQYF
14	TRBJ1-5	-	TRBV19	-	TGTGCCAGTAGTTTCCTCCGGGGGCAACAGCCCCAGCATTTT	CASSFLRGQQPQHF
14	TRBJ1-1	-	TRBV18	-	TGTGCCAGCTCACCATCAGGGTTAGAGCCTGAAGCTTTCTTT	CASSPSGLEPEAFF
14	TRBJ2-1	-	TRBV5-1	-	TGCGCCATCCGGACCCCAGGGCACTACAATGAGCAGTTCTTC	CAIRTPGHYNEQFF